The 15 T cell receptor beta chains given below trace back to one sample, sequenced in a study of spatial heterogeneity in lung cancer. Time point described: sample taken at primary tumor resection. Without sorting, whole RNA was sequenced from tumor, nontumor lung or frozen PBMC. TCRdb analysed the 5' RACE reads with MiXCR anew, one entry per CDR3 protein. The sample yields 6,000 to 8,500 distinct CDR3 sequences, under 6% seen once. The sample in question was normal lung tissue next to the tumor, obtained at surgery. All receptors derive from a female donor with early-stage non-small cell lung cancer.

This clonotype is classed as medium-sized (0.01 to 0.1%). Because the library targeted alpha chains, this beta chain is an off-target read whose size means little. V and J are TRBV5-1 and TRBJ2-1, with D perhaps assigned TRBD1 or TRBD2 (5 bases each). Germline CDR1 is SGHRS and CDR2 is YFSETQ. The germline V and J ends were trimmed by 0 bases and 14 bases, with 12 bases remaining between them. This CDR3 comprises 12 residues. The CDR3 reads CASSLGGSSKFF. Here the CDR3 DNA reads TGCGCCAGCAGCTTGGGGGGGTCAAGCAAGTTCTTC.

This clonotype was seen repeatedly, ten times or more. A library prepared for alpha chains yielded this beta chain as an off-target read; its size is of little meaning. This chain links TRBV6-2 or TRBV6-3 with TRBJ2-1; possible D gene TRBD1, 7 bases. This CDR3 has 12 amino acids. V was shortened by 5 bases and J by 8 bases, with 10 bases between the two germline ends. Germline CDR1 is MNHEY and CDR2 is SVGEGT. In DNA, the CDR3 is TGTGCCAGCAGTCAGGGGGGCCATGAGCAGTTCTTC. This encodes CASSQGGHEQFF.

Within the sample, this clonotype is large. Because this beta chain is a stray read in a library intended to capture alpha chains, its abundance should not be given much weight. The chain links TRBV7-6 to TRBJ2-1; 7 nucleotides line up with TRBD2. Per the germline V gene, CDR1 is SGHVS and CDR2 is FNYEAQ. The CDR3 contains 13 residues. DNA of the CDR3: TGTGTCTCGGCGGGGGATTCCAACAATGAGCAGTTCTTC. This sequence encodes CVSAGDSNNEQFF.

In its sample, this clonotype was seen many times. A library made for alpha chains picked up this beta chain off target, so its size means little. This sequence joins TRBV20-1 and TRBJ1-6; TRBD1 aligns across 7 bases. Germline loops: CDR1 DFQATT, CDR2 SNEGSKA (reference sequence). The CDR3 spans 15 residues. J lost 7 bases, V lost 1 base, and 7 bases had no gene match. In DNA, the CDR3 is TGCAGTGCTAGAGTTTCGACAGGGAGGAATTCACCCCTCCACTTT. This encodes CSARVSTGRNSPLHF.

This clonotype occurred a few times. Since it is a stray read in a library aimed at alpha chains, this beta chain has a size that is not meaningful. The chain carries TRBV20-1 and TRBJ2-7; 13 bases are a match to TRBD2. CDR1 is DFQATT and CDR2 is SNEGSKA in the germline V gene (reference sequence). J was trimmed by 0 bases and V by 6 bases; bases with no gene match: 8. The CDR3 runs to 16 residues. For the CDR3, the DNA is TGCAGTGCGAAACTAGCGGGAGGGGACCGCTCCTACGAGCAGTACTTC. Translation: CSAKLAGGDRSYEQYF.

Many counts were recorded for this clonotype. This beta chain appears as a stray read in a library generated for alpha chains; its size is not informative. The chain links TRBV7-9 to TRBJ2-3; a possible D gene is TRBD2 (5 bases). V lost 6 bases and J 5 bases, leaving 9 bases between the germline ends. There are 12 residues in the CDR3. In germline, CDR1 is SEHNR, CDR2 FQNEAQ (reference sequence). In DNA form, the CDR3 reads TGTGCCAGCAGTCGTGGAGGAGATACGCAGTATTTT. It is translated as CASSRGGDTQYF.

Sample share makes this clonotype medium-sized (0.01 to 0.1%). A library prepared for alpha chains yielded this beta chain as an off-target read; its size is of little meaning. The chain is built from TRBV7-3 and TRBJ2-2, with D possibly being TRBD1 (6 bases). Trimming stripped 5 bases from V and 6 bases from J, with 10 bases between. The CDR3 totals 13 residues. Germline values: CDR1 SGHTA, CDR2 FQGTGA. The CDR3 nucleotides are TGTGCCAGCAGCACTCCAGGGGCCGGGGAGCTGTTTTTT. Protein: CASSTPGAGELFF.

About this clonotype itself: The library was designed around alpha chains, so this beta chain is a stray read whose abundance carries little weight. The chain couples TRBV14 to TRBJ2-1; D possibly uses TRBD1 or TRBD2 (6 bases each). The CDR3 contains 16 residues. CDR1 is SGHDN, CDR2 FVKESK, per germline. Trimming shortened V by 0 bases and J by 12 bases, and 21 bases separated the two germline ends. CDR3: CASSQDSLAPPGAQFF. CDR3 coding DNA: TGTGCCAGCAGCCAAGACTCCCTAGCTCCCCCGGGGGCGCAGTTCTTC.

This clonotype was observed at least ten times. The size of this beta chain means little, since it is a stray read in a library made for alpha chains. In DNA form, the CDR3 reads TGTGCCAGCAGTGAAATCCACAGTTACACAGATACGCAGTATTTT. This sequence encodes CASSEIHSYTDTQYF. The chain carries TRBV2 and TRBJ2-3; D uncertain. The CDR3 is 15 amino acids. Trimming pared 2 bases from V and 2 bases from J, leaving 11 bases between. The germline V gene has CDR1 SNHLY and CDR2 FYNNEI.

This clonotype was found a few times. A library prepared for alpha chains yielded this beta chain as an off-target read; its size is of little meaning. This chain joins TRBV29-1 and TRBJ2-7; D possibly corresponds to TRBD2 (8 bases). CDR1 and CDR2 (germline): SQVTM, ANQGSEA. The CDR3 is made up of 14 amino acids. V lost 8 bases and J 0 bases, leaving 17 bases between the germline ends. DNA for the CDR3: TGCAGCACCGGGGGGGCAGGGGGCTCCTACGAGCAGTACTTC. This encodes CSTGGAGGSYEQYF.

This clonotype was seen only a few times. This beta chain appears as a stray read in a library generated for alpha chains; its size is not informative. The gene calls are TRBV12-3 or TRBV12-4 and TRBJ2-3, with TRBD2 matching over 15 bases. CDR3 size: 15 residues. The trim removed 5 bases at V and 5 bases at J, leaving 2 bases unmatched. The DNA of the CDR3 is TGTGCCAGCAGTCGGGGACTAGCGGGAGGAGATACGCAGTATTTT. Its protein product is CASSRGLAGGDTQYF.

By sample share, this clonotype is medium-sized. This beta chain represents an off-target read in a library built for alpha chains; its size is of limited meaning. V usage is TRBV20-1 and J usage is TRBJ1-2, with 11 bases aligning to TRBD1. Trimming took 3 bases from V and 3 from J; bases not matched to a gene: 6. The germline V gene encodes CDR1 DFQATT and CDR2 SNEGSKA (reference sequence). This CDR3 region has 15 residues. CDR3 sequence reads: CSARDRGRPDYGYTF. The CDR3 DNA reads as TGCAGTGCTAGGGACAGGGGGCGCCCTGACTATGGCTACACCTTC.

This clonotype was detected a few times. This beta chain lies outside the target of a library built for alpha chains; its clone size means little. The J gene is TRBJ2-3, the V gene TRBV20-1; weak D call: TRBD2 (5 bases). Trimming took 3 bases from V and 6 from J, leaving 10 bases between them. Germline V gives CDR1 DFQATT, CDR2 SNEGSKA (reference sequence). CDR3 length equals 12 residues. In DNA form, the CDR3 reads TGCAGTGCTAGCCTACTAGTTGATACGCAGTATTTT. Translation: CSASLLVDTQYF.

This clonotype is categorized as medium-sized (0.01 to 0.1%). In a library made to pick up alpha chains, this beta chain is a stray read with a size that means little. This rearrangement joins TRBV27 to TRBJ2-5, with D maybe TRBD2 (5 bases). The CDR3 totals 15 residues. V lost 5 bases and J 1 base, leaving 14 bases between the germline ends. From germline, CDR1 is MNHEY and CDR2 SMNVEV (reference sequence). Here the CDR3 reads CASSKAGLGQETQYF. CDR3 coding DNA: TGTGCCAGCAGTAAAGCAGGACTCGGCCAAGAGACCCAGTACTTC.

Ten or more counts support this clonotype. A library prepared for alpha chains yielded this beta chain as an off-target read; its size is of little meaning. This chain connects TRBV20-1 to TRBJ1-1; perhaps TRBD1 as D (5 bases). Germline V gene lookup returns CDR1 DFQATT and CDR2 SNEGSKA (reference sequence). V was cut by 3 bases and J by 1 base, with 15 bases left in between. The CDR3 runs to 15 residues. The DNA for the CDR3 is TGCAGTGCTAGGGACCACGCAGGGCCGAACACTGAAGCTTTCTTT. This sequence encodes CSARDHAGPNTEAFF.